This T cell receptor (beta chain) originates from a study of spatial heterogeneity in lung cancer. On the study more broadly: Compared with alpha-chain sequences, beta-chain sequences were consistently detected in greater numbers.

The J segment lost 5 bases and the V segment lost 0 bases, leaving 7 bases of the junction unmatched. The CDR3 runs 17 residues. Germline loops: CDR1 SQVTM, CDR2 ANQGSEA. Time point given: blood at routine non-recurrence follow-up after resection. Material for sequencing was whole RNA from tumor, nontumor lung or frozen PBMC, left unsorted. This clonotype occurred many times. MiXCR, run by TCRdb on the 5' RACE reads, gives a single entry per CDR3 protein. Of more than 95,000 distinct CDR3 sequences in the sample, 12% were seen once. The source of this sequence is a male donor with early-stage non-small cell lung cancer. V usage is TRBV29-1 and J usage is TRBJ2-2, with 12 bases lining up with TRBD2. Sequencing was performed on PBMCs, taken at follow-up. In DNA, the CDR3 is TGCAGCGTTGAAGATGGTGGACTAGCGGGGCGGACCGGGGAGCTGTTTTTT. Translated, it gives CSVEDGGLAGRTGELFF.